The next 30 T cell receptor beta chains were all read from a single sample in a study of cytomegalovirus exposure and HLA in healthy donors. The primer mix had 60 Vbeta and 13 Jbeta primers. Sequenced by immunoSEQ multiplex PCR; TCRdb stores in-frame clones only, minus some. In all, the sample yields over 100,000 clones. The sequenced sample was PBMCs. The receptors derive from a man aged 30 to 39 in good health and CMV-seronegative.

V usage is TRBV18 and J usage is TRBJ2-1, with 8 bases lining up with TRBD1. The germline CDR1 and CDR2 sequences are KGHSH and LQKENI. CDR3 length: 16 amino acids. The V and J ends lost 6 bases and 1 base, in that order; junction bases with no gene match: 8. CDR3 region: CASSVQGAGSYNEQFF. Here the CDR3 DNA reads TGTGCCAGCTCTGTCCAGGGGGCAGGGTCCTACAATGAGCAGTTCTTC.

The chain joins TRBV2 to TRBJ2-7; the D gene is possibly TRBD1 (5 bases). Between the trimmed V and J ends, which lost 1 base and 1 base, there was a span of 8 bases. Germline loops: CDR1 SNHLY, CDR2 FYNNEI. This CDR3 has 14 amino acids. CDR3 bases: TGTGCCAGCAGTGAAGGGACATATTCCTACGAGCAGTACTTC. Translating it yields CASSEGTYSYEQYF.

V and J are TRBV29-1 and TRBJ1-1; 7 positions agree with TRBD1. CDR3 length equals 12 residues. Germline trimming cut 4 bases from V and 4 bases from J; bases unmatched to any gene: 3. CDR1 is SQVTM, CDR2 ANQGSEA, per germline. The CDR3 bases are TGCAGCGTTGCGGGACAGTCCACTGAAGCTTTCTTT. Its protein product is CSVAGQSTEAFF.

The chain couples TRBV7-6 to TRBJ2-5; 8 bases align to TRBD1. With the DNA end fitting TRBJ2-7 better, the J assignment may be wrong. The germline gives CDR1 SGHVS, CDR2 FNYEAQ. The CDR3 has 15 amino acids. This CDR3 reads CASSFSTGVAYEQYF. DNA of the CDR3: TGTGCCAGCAGCTTTTCGACAGGGGTCGCCTACGAGCAGTACTTC.

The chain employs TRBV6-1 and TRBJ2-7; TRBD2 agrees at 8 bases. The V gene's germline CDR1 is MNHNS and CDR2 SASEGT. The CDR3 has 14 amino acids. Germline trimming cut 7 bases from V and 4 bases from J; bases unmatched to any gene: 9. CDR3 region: CASNPRGATYEQYF. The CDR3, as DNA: TGTGCCAGCAATCCGCGGGGGGCTACGTACGAGCAGTACTTC.

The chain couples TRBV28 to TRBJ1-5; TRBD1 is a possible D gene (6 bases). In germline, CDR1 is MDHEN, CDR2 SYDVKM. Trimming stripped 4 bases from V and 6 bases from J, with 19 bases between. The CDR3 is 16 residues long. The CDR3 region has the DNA TGTGCCAGCAGTTCCCCGTCAGGGGTCGAGGTTCAGCCCCAGCATTTT. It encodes CASSSPSGVEVQPQHF. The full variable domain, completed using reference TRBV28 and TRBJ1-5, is DVKVTQSSRYLVKRTGEKVFLECVQDMDHENMFWYRQDPGLGLRLIYFSYDVKMKEKGDIPEGYSVSREKKERFSLILESASTNQTSMYLCASSSPSGVEVQPQHFGDGTRLSIL.

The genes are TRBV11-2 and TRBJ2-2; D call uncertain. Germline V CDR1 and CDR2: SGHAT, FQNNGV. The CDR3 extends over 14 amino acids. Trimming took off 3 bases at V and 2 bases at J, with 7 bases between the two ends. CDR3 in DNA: TGTGCCAGCAGCTTTGTCAGAAACACCGGGGAGCTGTTTTTT. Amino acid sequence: CASSFVRNTGELFF.

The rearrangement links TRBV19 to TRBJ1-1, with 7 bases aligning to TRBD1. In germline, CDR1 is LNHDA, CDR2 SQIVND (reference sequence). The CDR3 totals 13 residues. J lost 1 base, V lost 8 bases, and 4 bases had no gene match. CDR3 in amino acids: CASADRTNTEAFF. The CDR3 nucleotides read TGTGCCAGTGCGGACAGGACGAACACTGAAGCTTTCTTT.

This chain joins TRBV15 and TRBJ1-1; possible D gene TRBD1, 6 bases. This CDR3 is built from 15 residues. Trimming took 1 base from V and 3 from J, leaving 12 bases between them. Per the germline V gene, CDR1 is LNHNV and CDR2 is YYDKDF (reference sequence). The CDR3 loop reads CATSRAMGADTEAFF. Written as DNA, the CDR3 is TGTGCCACCAGCAGAGCTATGGGGGCGGACACTGAAGCTTTCTTT.

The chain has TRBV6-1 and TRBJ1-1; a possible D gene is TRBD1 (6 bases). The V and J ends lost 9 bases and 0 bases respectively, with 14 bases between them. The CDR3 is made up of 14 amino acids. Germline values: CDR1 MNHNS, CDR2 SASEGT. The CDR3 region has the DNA TGTGCCAGTACTCCAGGGGCCCTGAACACTGAAGCTTTCTTT. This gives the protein CASTPGALNTEAFF.

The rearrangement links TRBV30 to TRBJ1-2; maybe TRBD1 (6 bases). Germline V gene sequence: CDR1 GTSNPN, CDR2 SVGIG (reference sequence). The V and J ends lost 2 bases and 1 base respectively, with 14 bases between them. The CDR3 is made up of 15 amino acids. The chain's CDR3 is CAWSLWTADNYGYTF. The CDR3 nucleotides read TGTGCCTGGAGTCTCTGGACAGCAGATAACTATGGCTACACCTTC.

The CDR3 region has the DNA TGTGCCAGCAGCGCAACTAGTTTTATCACAGATACGCAGTATTTT. Translation: CASSATSFITDTQYF. The chain employs TRBV7-8 and TRBJ2-3; D might be TRBD2 (5 bases). The CDR3 consists of 15 residues. Deletions cut 5 bases from V and 2 bases from J, with 14 bases between. The germline CDR1 and CDR2 sequences are SGHVS and FQNEAQ.

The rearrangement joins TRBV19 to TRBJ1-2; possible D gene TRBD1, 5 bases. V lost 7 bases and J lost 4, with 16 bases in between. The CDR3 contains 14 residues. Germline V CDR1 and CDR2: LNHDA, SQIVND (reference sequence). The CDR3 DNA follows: TGTGCCAGTACTCTCACGGGGGTACGCTATGGCTACACCTTC. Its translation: CASTLTGVRYGYTF.

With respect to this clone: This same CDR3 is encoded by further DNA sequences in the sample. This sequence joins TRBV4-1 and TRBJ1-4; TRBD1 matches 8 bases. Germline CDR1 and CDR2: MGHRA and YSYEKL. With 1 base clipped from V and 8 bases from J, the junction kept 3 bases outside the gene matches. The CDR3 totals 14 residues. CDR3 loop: CASSQGQGNEKLFF. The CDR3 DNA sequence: TGCGCCAGCAGCCAAGGACAGGGGAACGAAAAACTGTTTTTT.

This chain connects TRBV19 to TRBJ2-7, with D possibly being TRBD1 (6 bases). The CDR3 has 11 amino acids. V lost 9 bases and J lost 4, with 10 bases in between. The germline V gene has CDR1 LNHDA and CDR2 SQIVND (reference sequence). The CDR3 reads CASQQGYEQYF. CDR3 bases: TGTGCCAGCCAACAGGGATACGAGCAGTACTTC.

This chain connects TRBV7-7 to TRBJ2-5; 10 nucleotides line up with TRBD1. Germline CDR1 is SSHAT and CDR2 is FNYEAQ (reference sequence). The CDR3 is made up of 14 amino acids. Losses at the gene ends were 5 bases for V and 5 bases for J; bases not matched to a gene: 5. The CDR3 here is CASSHGTGEETQYF. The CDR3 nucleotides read TGTGCCAGCAGCCATGGGACAGGGGAGGAGACCCAGTACTTC.

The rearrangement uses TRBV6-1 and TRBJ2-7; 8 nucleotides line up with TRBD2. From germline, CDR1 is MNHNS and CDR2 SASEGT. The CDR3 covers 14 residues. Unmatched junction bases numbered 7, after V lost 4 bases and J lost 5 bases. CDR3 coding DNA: TGTGCCAGCAGTGGTGTAGGTAGCGGGAACGAGCAGTACTTC. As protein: CASSGVGSGNEQYF.

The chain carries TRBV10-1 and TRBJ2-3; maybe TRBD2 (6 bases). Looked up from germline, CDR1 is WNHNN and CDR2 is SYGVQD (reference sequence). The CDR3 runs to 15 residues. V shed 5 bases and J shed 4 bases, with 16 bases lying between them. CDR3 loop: CASSPGLQSADTQYF. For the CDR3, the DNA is TGCGCCAGCAGTCCGGGACTCCAGAGCGCAGATACGCAGTATTTT.

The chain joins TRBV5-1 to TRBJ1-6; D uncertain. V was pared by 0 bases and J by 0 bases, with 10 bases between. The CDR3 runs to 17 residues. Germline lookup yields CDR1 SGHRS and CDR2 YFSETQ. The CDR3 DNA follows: TGCGCCAGCAGCTTGGGTACCACTAACTCCTATAATTCACCCCTCCACTTT. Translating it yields CASSLGTTNSYNSPLHF.

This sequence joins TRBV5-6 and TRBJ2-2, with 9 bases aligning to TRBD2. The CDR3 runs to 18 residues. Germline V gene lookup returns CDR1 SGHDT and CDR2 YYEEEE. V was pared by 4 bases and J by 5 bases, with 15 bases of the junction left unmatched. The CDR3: CASSRDRTSAGGTGELFF. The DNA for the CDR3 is TGTGCCAGCAGCAGGGACCGGACTAGCGCCGGAGGGACCGGGGAGCTGTTTTTT.

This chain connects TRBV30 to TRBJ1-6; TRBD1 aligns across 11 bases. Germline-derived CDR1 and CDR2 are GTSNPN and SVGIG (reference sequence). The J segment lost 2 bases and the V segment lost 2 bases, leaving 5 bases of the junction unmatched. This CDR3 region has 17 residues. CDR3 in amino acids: CAWSRRDRGAYNSPLHF. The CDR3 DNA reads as TGTGCCTGGAGTCGCCGGGACAGGGGGGCCTATAATTCACCCCTCCACTTT.

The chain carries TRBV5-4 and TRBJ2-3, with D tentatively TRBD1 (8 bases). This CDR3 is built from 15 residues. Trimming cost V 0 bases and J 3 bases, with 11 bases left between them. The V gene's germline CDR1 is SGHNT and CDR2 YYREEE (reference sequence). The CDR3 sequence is CASSLEQGGTDTQYF. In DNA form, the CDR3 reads TGTGCCAGCAGCTTGGAACAGGGGGGGACAGATACGCAGTATTTT.

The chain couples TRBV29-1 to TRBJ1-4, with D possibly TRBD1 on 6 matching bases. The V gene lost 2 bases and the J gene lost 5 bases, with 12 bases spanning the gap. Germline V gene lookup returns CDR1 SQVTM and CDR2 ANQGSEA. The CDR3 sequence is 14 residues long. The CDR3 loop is CSVERTESNEKLFF. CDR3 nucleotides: TGCAGCGTTGAAAGGACAGAGTCAAATGAAAAACTGTTTTTT.

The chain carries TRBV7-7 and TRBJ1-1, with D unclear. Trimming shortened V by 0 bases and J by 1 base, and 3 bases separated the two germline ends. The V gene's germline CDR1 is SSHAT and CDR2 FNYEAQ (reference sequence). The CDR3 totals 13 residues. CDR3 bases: TGTGCCAGCAGCTTAGCGCGGAACACTGAAGCTTTCTTT. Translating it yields CASSLARNTEAFF.

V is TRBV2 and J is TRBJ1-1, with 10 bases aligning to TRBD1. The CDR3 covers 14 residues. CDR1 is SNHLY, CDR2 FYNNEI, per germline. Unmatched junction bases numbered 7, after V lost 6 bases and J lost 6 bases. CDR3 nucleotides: TGTGCCAGCAGGTCCGGGACAGGGGCCGCTGAAGCTTTCTTT. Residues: CASRSGTGAAEAFF.

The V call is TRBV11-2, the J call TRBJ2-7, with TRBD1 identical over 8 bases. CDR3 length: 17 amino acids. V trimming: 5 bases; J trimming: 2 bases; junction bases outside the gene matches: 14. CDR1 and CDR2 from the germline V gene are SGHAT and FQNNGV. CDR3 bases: TGTGCCAGCAGCCCCATAAATAGACAGGGGACGACCTACGAGCAGTACTTC. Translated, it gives CASSPINRQGTTYEQYF.

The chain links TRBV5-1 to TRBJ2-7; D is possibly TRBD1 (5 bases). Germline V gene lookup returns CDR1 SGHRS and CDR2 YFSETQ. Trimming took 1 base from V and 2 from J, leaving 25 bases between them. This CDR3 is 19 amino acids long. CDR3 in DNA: TGCGCCAGCAGCTTGAGGGGCAATTCGTACATGATTCCCCCCTACGAGCAGTACTTC. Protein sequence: CASSLRGNSYMIPPYEQYF.

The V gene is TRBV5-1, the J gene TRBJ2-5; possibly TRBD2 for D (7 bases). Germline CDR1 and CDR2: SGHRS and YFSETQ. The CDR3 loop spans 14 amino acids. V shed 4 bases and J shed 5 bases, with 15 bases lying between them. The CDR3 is CASSPEGGWETQYF. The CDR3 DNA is TGCGCCAGCAGCCCCGAGGGGGGGTGGGAGACCCAGTACTTC.

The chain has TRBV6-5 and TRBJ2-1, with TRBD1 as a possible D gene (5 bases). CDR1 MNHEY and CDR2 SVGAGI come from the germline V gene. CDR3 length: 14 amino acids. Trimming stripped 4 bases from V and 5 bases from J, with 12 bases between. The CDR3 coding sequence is TGTGCCAGCAGTTCTTCAGGGTTGAACAATGAGCAGTTCTTC. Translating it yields CASSSSGLNNEQFF.

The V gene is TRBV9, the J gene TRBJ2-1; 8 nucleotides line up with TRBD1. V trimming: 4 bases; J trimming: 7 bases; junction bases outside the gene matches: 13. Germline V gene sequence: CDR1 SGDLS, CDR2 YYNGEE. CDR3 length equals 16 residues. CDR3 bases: TGTGCCAGCAGCACCGAACCAGGGGGCGGAGGGAATGAGCAGTTCTTC. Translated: CASSTEPGGGGNEQFF.